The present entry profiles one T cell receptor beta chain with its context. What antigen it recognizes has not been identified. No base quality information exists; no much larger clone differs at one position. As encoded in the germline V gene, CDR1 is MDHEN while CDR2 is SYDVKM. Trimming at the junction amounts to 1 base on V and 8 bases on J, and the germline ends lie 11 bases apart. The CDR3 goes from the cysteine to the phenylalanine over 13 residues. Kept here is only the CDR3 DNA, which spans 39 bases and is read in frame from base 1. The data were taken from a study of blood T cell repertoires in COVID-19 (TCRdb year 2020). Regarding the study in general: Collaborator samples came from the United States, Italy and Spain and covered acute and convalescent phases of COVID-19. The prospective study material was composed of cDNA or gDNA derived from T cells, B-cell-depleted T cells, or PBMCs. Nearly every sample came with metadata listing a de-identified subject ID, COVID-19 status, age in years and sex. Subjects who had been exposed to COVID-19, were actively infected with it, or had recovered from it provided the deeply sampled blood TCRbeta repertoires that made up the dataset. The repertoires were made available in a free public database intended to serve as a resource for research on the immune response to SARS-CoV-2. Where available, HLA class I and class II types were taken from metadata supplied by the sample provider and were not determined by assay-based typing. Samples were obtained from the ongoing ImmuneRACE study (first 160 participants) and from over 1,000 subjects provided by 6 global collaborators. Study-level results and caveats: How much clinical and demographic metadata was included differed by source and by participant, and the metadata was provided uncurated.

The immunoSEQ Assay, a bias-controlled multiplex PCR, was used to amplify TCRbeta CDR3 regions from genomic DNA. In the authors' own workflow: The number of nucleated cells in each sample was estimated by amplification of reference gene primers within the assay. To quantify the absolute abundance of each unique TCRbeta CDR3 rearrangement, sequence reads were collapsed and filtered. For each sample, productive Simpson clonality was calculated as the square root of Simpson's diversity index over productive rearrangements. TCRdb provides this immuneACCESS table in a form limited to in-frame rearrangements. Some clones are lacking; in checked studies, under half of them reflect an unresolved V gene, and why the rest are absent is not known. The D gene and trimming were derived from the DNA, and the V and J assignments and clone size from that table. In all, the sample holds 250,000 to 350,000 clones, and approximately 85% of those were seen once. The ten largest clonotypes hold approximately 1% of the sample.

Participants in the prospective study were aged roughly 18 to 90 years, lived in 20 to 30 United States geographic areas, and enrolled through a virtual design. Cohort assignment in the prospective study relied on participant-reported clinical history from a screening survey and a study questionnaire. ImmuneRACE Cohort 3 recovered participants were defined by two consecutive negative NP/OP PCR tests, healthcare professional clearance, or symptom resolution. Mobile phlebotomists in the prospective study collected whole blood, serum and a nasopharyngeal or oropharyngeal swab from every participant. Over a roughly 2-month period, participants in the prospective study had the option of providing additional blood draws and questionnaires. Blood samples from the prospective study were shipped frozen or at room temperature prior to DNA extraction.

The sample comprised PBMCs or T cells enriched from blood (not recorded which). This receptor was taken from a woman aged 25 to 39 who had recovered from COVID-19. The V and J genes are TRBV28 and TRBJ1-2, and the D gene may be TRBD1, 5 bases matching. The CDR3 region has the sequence CASSLFSGRGYTF. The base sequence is TGTGCCAGCAGTTTATTCTCAGGGAGGGGCTACACCTTC.